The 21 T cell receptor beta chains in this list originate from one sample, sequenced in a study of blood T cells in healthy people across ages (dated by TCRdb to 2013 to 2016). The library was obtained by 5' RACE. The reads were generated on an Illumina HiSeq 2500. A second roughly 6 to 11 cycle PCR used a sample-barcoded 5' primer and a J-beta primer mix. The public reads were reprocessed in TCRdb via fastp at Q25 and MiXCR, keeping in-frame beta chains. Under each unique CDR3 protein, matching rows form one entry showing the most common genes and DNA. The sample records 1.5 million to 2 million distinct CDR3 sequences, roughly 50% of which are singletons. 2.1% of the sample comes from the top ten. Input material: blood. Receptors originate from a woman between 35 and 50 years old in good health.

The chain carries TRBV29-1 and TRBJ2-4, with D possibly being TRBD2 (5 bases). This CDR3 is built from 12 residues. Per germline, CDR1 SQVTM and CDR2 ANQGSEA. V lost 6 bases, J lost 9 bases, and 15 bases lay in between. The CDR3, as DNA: TGCAGCGTCGTGTTGGTGGACTTCATTCAGTACTTC. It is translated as CSVVLVDFIQYF.

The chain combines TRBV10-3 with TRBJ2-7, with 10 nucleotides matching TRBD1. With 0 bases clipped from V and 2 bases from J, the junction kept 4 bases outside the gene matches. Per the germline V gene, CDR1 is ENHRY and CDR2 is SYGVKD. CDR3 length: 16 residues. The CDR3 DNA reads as TGTGCCATCAGTGAGTCGGGCGGACAGGGGGCCTACGAGCAGTACTTC. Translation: CAISESGGQGAYEQYF.

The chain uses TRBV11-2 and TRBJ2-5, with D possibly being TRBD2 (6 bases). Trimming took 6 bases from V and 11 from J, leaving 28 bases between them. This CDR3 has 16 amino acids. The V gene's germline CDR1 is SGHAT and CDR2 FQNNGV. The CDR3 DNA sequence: TGTGCCAGCAGTCCTGGGGGGTCTGACATGTGGGGGACTCAGTACTTC. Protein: CASSPGGSDMWGTQYF.

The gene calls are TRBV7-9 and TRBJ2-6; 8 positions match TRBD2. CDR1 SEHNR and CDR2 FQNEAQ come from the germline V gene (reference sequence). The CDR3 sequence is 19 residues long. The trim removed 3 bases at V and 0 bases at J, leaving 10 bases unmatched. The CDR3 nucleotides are TGTGCCAGCAGCTTTTCGGGAGGGGACCACCTCTCTGGGGCCAACGTCCTGACTTTC. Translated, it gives CASSFSGGDHLSGANVLTF.

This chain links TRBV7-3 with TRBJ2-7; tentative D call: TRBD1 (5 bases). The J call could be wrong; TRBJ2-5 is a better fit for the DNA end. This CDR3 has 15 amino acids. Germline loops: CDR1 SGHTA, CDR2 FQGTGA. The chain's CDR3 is CASSLAQGKSETQYF. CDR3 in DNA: TGTGCCAGCAGCTTAGCGCAGGGTAAATCAGAGACCCAGTACTTC.

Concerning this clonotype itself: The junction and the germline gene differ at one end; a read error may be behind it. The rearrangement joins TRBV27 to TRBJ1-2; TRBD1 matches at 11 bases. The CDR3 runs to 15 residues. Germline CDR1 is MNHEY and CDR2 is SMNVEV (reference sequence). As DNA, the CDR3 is TGTGCCAACAGTCTAAGGACAGGGGGCTTGTATGGCTACACCTTC. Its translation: CANSLRTGGLYGYTF.

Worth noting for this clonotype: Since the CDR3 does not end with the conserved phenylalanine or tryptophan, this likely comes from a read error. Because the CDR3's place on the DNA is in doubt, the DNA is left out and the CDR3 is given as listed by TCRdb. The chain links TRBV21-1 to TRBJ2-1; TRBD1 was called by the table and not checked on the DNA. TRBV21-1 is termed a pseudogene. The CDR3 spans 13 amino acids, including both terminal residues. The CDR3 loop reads CASSGGAEGSSSS.

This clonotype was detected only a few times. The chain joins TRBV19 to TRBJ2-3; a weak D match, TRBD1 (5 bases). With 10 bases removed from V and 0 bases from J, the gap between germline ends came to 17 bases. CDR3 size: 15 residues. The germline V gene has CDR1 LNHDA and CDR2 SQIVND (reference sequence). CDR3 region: CATTVGAASTDTQYF. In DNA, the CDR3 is TGTGCCACCACAGTTGGGGCAGCAAGCACAGATACGCAGTATTTT.

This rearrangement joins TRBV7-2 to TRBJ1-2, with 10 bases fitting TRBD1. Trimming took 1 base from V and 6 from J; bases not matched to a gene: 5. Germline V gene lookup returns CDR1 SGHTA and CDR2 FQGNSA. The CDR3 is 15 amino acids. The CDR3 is CASSLDATGGDGYTF. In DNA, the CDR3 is TGTGCCAGCAGCTTAGATGCGACAGGGGGCGATGGCTACACCTTC.

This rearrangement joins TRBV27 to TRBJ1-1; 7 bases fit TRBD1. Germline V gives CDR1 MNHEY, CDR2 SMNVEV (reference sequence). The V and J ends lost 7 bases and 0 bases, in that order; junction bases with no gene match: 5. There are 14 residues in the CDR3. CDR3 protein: CASNPDRLNTEAFF. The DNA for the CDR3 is TGTGCCAGCAACCCGGACAGGTTGAACACTGAAGCTTTCTTT.

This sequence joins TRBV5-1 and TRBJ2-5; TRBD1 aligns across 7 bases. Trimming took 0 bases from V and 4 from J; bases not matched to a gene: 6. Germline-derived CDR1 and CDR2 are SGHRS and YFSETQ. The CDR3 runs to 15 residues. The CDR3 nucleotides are TGCGCCAGCAGCTTGGCCTGGGACAGAAGAGAGACCCAGTACTTC. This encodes CASSLAWDRRETQYF.

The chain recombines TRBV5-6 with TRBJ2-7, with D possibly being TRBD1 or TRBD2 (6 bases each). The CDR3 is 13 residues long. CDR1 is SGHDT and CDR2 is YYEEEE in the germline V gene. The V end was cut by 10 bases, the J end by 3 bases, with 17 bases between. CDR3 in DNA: TGTGCCTGCCTTGAAGAGGGGGGCTACGAGCAGTACTTC. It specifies CACLEEGGYEQYF.

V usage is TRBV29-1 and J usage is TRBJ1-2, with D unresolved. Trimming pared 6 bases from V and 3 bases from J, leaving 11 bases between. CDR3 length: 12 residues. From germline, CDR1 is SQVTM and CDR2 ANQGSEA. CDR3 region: CSVGSNDYGYTF. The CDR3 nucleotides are TGCAGCGTGGGGTCGAATGACTATGGCTACACCTTC.

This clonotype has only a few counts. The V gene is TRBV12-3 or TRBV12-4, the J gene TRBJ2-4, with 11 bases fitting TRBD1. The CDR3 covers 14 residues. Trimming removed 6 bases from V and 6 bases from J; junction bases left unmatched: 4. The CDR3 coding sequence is TGTGCCAGCAGCCCCGGGACAGGGGGAAACATTCAGTACTTC. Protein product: CASSPGTGGNIQYF.

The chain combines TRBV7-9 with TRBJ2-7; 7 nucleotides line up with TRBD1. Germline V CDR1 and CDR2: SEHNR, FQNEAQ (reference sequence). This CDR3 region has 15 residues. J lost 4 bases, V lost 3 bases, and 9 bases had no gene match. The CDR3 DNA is TGTGCCAGCAGCTTTCTCGGGACAGCTATTTACGAGCAGTACTTC. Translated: CASSFLGTAIYEQYF.

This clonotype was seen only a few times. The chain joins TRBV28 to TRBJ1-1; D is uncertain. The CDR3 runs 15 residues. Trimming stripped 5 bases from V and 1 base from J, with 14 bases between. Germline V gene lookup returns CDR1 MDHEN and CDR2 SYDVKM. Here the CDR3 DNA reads TGTGCCAGCAGTACCCCCGGGAGAGAGAACACTGAAGCTTTCTTT. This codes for CASSTPGRENTEAFF.

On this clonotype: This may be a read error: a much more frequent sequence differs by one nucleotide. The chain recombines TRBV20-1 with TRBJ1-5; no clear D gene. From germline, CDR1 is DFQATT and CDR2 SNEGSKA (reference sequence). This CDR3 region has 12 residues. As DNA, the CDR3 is TGCATTGCGGGTCAGTACAATCAGCCCCAGCATTTT. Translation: CIAGQYNQPQHF.

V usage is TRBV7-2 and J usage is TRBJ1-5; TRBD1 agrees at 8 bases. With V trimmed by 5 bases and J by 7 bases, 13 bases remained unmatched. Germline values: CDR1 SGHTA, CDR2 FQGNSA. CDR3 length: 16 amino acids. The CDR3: CASSLSGTGVRQPQHF. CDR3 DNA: TGTGCCAGCAGCCTCTCCGGGACAGGCGTAAGGCAGCCCCAGCATTTT.

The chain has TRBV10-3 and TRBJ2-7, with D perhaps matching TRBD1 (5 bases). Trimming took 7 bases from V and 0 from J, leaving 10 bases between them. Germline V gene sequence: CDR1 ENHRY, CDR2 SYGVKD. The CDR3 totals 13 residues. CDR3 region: CAIMTDLSYEQYF. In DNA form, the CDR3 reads TGTGCCATCATGACAGACCTCTCCTACGAGCAGTACTTC.

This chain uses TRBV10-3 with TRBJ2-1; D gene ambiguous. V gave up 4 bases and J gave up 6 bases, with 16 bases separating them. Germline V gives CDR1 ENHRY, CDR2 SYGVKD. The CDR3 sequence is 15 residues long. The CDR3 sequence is CAISASDRATNEQFF. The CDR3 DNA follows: TGTGCCATCAGTGCCAGCGACCGGGCTACCAATGAGCAGTTCTTC.

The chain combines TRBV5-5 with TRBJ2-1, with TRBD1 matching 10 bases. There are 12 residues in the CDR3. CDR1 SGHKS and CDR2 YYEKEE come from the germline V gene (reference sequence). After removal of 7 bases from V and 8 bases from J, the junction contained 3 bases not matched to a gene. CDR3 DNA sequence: TGTGCCAGCGGGGACAGGGGTCATGAGCAGTTCTTC. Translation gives CASGDRGHEQFF.